These T cell receptor beta chains were read from a single sample in a study of Ad26.COV2.S vaccination and SARS-CoV-2 variants. Clones were sequenced by immunoSEQ multiplex PCR, and TCRdb holds only the in-frame ones, with some missing. The sample carries just over 350,000 clones, approximately 90% recorded once. The material sequenced was peripheral blood, taken after recovery from COVID-19. The receptor set was obtained from a human donor who had recovered from COVID-19. CDR3s include the opening cysteine and the closing phenylalanine or tryptophan. The D gene is left open where the match is weak. Some rows mark clone size as missing; the rest say once, few, many or name a class of expanded clone.

j_call d_call v_call cdr3_length clone_size cdr3_aa cdr3_nt
TRBJ1-1 . TRBV19 11 few CASSMNTEAFF TGTGCCAGTAGTATGAACACTGAAGCTTTCTTT
TRBJ1-1 TRBD1 TRBV19 12 . CASSGRGRGAFF TGTGCCAGTAGTGGCAGGGGGAGAGGGGCTTTCTTT
TRBJ1-3 . TRBV6-5 13 . CASSLLGGNTIYF TGTGCCAGCAGTCTCCTTGGGGGAAACACCATATATTTT
TRBJ2-3 . TRBV6-5 15 . CASNIGGGYTDTQYF TGTGCCAGCAACATAGGGGGGGGCTACACAGATACGCAGTATTTT
TRBJ2-4 TRBD1 TRBV15 14 . CATSTERQGALQYF TGTGCCACCAGCACAGAAAGACAGGGGGCCCTTCAGTACTTC
TRBJ1-2 . TRBV2 14 . CASSSPGRNYGYTF TGTGCCAGCAGCTCACCGGGACGGAACTATGGCTACACCTTC
TRBJ2-6 TRBD2 TRBV29-1 19 once CSAKTIETSGTSGANVLTF TGCAGCGCCAAAACCATCGAGACTAGCGGTACCTCTGGGGCCAACGTCCTGACTTTC
TRBJ1-4 TRBD1 TRBV5-4 14 . CASSSRGTGEKLFF TGTGCCAGCAGCTCAAGAGGGACAGGTGAAAAACTGTTTTTT
TRBJ1-2 . TRBV15 15 . CATSRDRGSINGYTF TGTGCCACCAGCAGAGATCGGGGAAGTATTAATGGCTACACCTTC
TRBJ1-2 . TRBV9 13 . CASSVGGEYGYTF TGTGCCAGCAGCGTAGGGGGGGAATATGGCTACACCTTC
TRBJ2-3 TRBD2 TRBV18 17 . CASSPFVTSGSTDTQYF TGTGCCAGCTCACCTTTCGTTACTAGCGGGAGCACAGATACGCAGTATTTT
TRBJ1-5 . TRBV27 18 . CASSLPNYLGRVGKPQHF TGTGCCAGCAGTTTACCAAACTACCTAGGGAGGGTAGGTAAGCCCCAGCATTTT
TRBJ2-1 . TRBV19 15 . CASSIGRGWVNEQFF TGTGCCAGTAGTATAGGGAGAGGGTGGGTTAATGAGCAGTTCTTC
TRBJ2-2 TRBD1 TRBV19 18 . CASSIFGTGISNTGELFF TGTGCCAGTAGTATTTTCGGGACAGGCATATCGAACACCGGGGAGCTGTTTTTT
TRBJ1-2 TRBD1 TRBV2 15 . CASRNPGQGNYGYTF TGTGCCAGCAGGAACCCGGGACAGGGTAACTATGGCTACACCTTC
TRBJ1-4 . TRBV9 15 . CASSVAPTGNEKLFF TGTGCCAGCAGCGTAGCACCGACAGGAAATGAAAAACTGTTTTTT
TRBJ1-1 . TRBV7-2 12 . CASRRLNTEAFF TGTGCCAGCAGGAGGTTGAACACTGAAGCTTTCTTT
TRBJ1-6 TRBD1 TRBV5-1 15 . CASSLADRGGSPLHF TGCGCCAGCAGCTTGGCCGACAGGGGAGGTTCACCCCTCCACTTT
TRBJ2-7 . TRBV2 13 once CASSEGSRYEQYF TGTGCCAGCAGTGAGGGGTCGCGCTACGAGCAGTACTTC
TRBJ2-2 . TRBV5-1 12 . CASSWRTGELFF TGCGCCAGCAGCTGGAGGACCGGGGAGCTGTTTTTT
TRBJ2-7 . TRBV9 13 . CASSGTDAYEQYF TGTGCCAGCAGCGGGACTGATGCCTACGAGCAGTACTTC